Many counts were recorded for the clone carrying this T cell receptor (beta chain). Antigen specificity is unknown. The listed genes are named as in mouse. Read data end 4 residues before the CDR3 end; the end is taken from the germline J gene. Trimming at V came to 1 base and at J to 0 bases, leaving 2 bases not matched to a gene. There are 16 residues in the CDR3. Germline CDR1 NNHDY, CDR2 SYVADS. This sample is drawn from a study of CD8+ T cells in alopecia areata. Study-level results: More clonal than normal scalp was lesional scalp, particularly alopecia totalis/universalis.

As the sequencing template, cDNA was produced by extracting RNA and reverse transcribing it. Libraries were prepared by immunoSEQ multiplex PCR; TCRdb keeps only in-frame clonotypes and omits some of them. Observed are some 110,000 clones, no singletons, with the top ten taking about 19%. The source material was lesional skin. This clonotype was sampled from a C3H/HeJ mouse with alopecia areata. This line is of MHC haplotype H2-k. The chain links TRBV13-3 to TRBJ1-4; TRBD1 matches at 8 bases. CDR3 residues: CASSDNRGVSNERLFF. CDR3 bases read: TGTGCCAGCAGTGATAACAGGGGGGTTTCCAACGAA.